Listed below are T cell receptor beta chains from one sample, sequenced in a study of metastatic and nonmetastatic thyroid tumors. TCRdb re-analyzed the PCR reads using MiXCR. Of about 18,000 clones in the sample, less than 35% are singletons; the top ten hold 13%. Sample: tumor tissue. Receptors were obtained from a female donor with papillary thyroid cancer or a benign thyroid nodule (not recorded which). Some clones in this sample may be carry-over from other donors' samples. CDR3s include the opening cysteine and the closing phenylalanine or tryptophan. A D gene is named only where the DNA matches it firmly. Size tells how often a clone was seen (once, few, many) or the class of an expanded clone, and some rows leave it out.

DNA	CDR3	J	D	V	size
TGTGCCAGCAGCCCCGACAGGGCCGGGAGGGCCCTCAACGGGGAGCTGTTTTTT	CASSPDRAGRALNGELFF	TRBJ2-2	-	TRBV11-2	-
TGTGCCAGCCTGACTAGCGGGGCTTCCTACGAGCAGTACTTC	CASLTSGASYEQYF	TRBJ2-7	TRBD2	TRBV6-1	-
TGTGCCAGCAGCGCAGACAGCGGCATTCAGTACTTC	CASSADSGIQYF	TRBJ2-4	-	TRBV7-2	-
TGTGCCAGCAGTCTGAAAGGGACAGCTTACTACGAGCAGTACTTC	CASSLKGTAYYEQYF	TRBJ2-7	TRBD1	TRBV28	-
TGTGCCAGCAGCCCCGTACACCGGGACACCGGGGAGCTGTTTTTT	CASSPVHRDTGELFF	TRBJ2-2	-	TRBV12-3/TRBV12-4	-
TGCGCCAGCAGCGTAATGCTGGTAAGCTCCTACGAGCAGTACTTC	CASSVMLVSSYEQYF	TRBJ2-7	-	TRBV4-1	many
TGTGCCAGCAGCGGTTCAGGGACCTATGGCTACACCTTC	CASSGSGTYGYTF	TRBJ1-2	-	TRBV7-2	-
TGTGCCAGCAAGACCGATCCGGGACAATCGGGATCCTATGGCTACACCTTC	CASKTDPGQSGSYGYTF	TRBJ1-2	-	TRBV6-1	-
TGTGCCAGCAGTGTTAATGGCTACACCTTC	CASSVNGYTF	TRBJ1-2	-	TRBV2	few
TGTGCCAGCAGCGTTTTAGCGGGAGGGCAAGCAGATACGCAGTATTTT	CASSVLAGGQADTQYF	TRBJ2-3	TRBD2	TRBV9	once
TGCGCCAGCAGCCAAGAAGGGGGATACGTTCGCACAGATACGCAGTATTTT	CASSQEGGYVRTDTQYF	TRBJ2-3	-	TRBV4-1	-
TGTGCCAGCAGCTTAGATCCTAGGACAGTGGGGTACTTC	CASSLDPRTVGYF	TRBJ2-7	-	TRBV11-2	medium-sized
TGTGCCAGCAGGTCTAGCGGGGCCTTGGGAGAGCAGTACTTC	CASRSSGALGEQYF	TRBJ2-7	TRBD2	TRBV6-2/TRBV6-3	medium-sized
TGCGCCAGCAGCCTGACTAGCGGGGTCTTTGATACGCAGTATTTT	CASSLTSGVFDTQYF	TRBJ2-3	TRBD2	TRBV4-3	-
TGTGCCAGCAGTTACGAGAGGAGGAAGGCGCAGTATTTT	CASSYERRKAQYF	TRBJ2-3	-	TRBV6-2/TRBV6-3	-
TGTGCCAGCCGACTAGCGGGTACAGATACGCAGTATTTT	CASRLAGTDTQYF	TRBJ2-3	TRBD2	TRBV6-1	medium-sized
TGTGCCAGCAATGCGGATGGGTTAGCGAGGGTCGGGGAGCTGTTTTTT	CASNADGLARVGELFF	TRBJ2-2	-	TRBV6-1	-
TGTGCCAGCAGCTATCCCTACCAGAGTAACTATGGCTACACCTTC	CASSYPYQSNYGYTF	TRBJ1-2	-	TRBV7-9	medium-sized
TGTGCCAGCAGCTTCGGACGGGAGTCCTACGAGCAGTACTTC	CASSFGRESYEQYF	TRBJ2-7	-	TRBV13	-
TGCGCCAGCAGCTTGGCGCCGGCGGTTAACTATGGCTACACCTTC	CASSLAPAVNYGYTF	TRBJ1-2	-	TRBV5-1	medium-sized
TGTGCCAGCAGCTCAGGGTACAATCAGCCCCAGCATTTT	CASSSGYNQPQHF	TRBJ1-5	-	TRBV6-1	few
TGTGCCTCGTCCGGGACAGGGGCCTTAAGGGATGGCTACACCTTC	CASSGTGALRDGYTF	TRBJ1-2	TRBD1	TRBV30	-
TGTGCCAGCAGCTTCAGCTCCTACAATGAGCAGTTCTTC	CASSFSSYNEQFF	TRBJ2-1	-	TRBV7-3	once
TGTGCCAGCAGCTTAAGCGGGACAGGGGCAGGGGAGCAGTTCTTC	CASSLSGTGAGEQFF	TRBJ2-1	TRBD1	TRBV7-3	few
TGTGCCAGCAGTTCCTCAGGGGAAAGGGTGGCTTTCTTT	CASSSSGERVAFF	TRBJ1-1	-	TRBV6-6	few
TGTGCCAGTAGTAGTACAGGTTGGCGAAACACTGAAGCTTTCTTT	CASSSTGWRNTEAFF	TRBJ1-1	-	TRBV19	medium-sized
TGTGCCAGCAGCCGTGACAGAAACACTGAAGCTTTCTTT	CASSRDRNTEAFF	TRBJ1-1	-	TRBV11-3	many
TGTGCCACCAGTGACCGACGACAGGGGTCCACCTACGAGCAGTACTTC	CATSDRRQGSTYEQYF	TRBJ2-7	TRBD1	TRBV24-1	few
TGTGCCAGCAGCTGGGGCCACGAGCAGTACTTC	CASSWGHEQYF	TRBJ2-7	-	TRBV7-9	medium-sized
TGTGCCAGCAGCGGGGGTGGGGGGGGAGGCTACACCTTC	CASSGGGGGGYTF	TRBJ1-2	-	TRBV9	few
TGCGCCAGCAGCTTGACCCTCGGACAGGGTTGGACCCAAGAGACCCAGTACTTC	CASSLTLGQGWTQETQYF	TRBJ2-5	TRBD1	TRBV5-1	-
TGTGCCAGCAGAGAACAGGGCTCCGGGAAAGATACGCAGTATTTT	CASREQGSGKDTQYF	TRBJ2-3	-	TRBV6-2/TRBV6-3	few
TGTGCCAGCAGTCGGGGGACAGATGCTTCACCCCTCCACTTT	CASSRGTDASPLHF	TRBJ1-6	TRBD1	TRBV25-1	few
TGTGCCAGTAGTATAGTGGCTAGCAGAGGGAATGAGCAGTTCTTC	CASSIVASRGNEQFF	TRBJ2-1	-	TRBV19	few
TGTGCCAGCACCCTCGGACCCCACACTGAAGCTTTCTTT	CASTLGPHTEAFF	TRBJ1-1	-	TRBV27	many
TGTGCCAGCAGTCTGGGACTGGGGAATTCACCCCTCCACTTT	CASSLGLGNSPLHF	TRBJ1-6	-	TRBV6-1	-
TGTGCCAGCAGTTTAGCGGGAGCTGGGAATGAGCAGTTCTTC	CASSLAGAGNEQFF	TRBJ2-1	-	TRBV12-3/TRBV12-4	few
TGTGCCAGCAGTTACCGGAAAGGGGCGGGAGGGAACACCGGGGAGCTGTTTTTT	CASSYRKGAGGNTGELFF	TRBJ2-2	TRBD2	TRBV6-5	medium-sized
TGTGCCAGCAGCCTTGGACAGAGCAATCAGCCCCAGCATTTT	CASSLGQSNQPQHF	TRBJ1-5	-	TRBV28	few
TGCGCCAGCAGCCAAGATCGATCTGGGGCACCGAACACTGAAGCTTTCTTT	CASSQDRSGAPNTEAFF	TRBJ1-1	-	TRBV4-1	many
TGTGCCGTACAGGGGGAGGTCACCGGGGAGCTGTTTTTT	CAVQGEVTGELFF	TRBJ2-2	TRBD1	TRBV6-1	few
TGCGCCAGCAGCTTGTCACAGGTTGGGGATTCACCCCTCCACTTT	CASSLSQVGDSPLHF	TRBJ1-6	-	TRBV5-1	-
TGTGCCAGTAGTAGGGACAGGGTGGCCACTGAAGCTTTCTTT	CASSRDRVATEAFF	TRBJ1-1	TRBD1	TRBV19	few
TGTGCCAGCACCACCTGGAATGAAAAACTGTTTTTT	CASTTWNEKLFF	TRBJ1-4	-	TRBV6-2/TRBV6-3	many
TGCAGTGCTGGACTAGTCGGTGAGCAGTTCTTC	CSAGLVGEQFF	TRBJ2-1	TRBD2	TRBV20-1	-
TGTGCCAGTAGTATCAAGGGGAGGGGCACTGAAGCTTTCTTT	CASSIKGRGTEAFF	TRBJ1-1	-	TRBV19	-